This TCR beta chain was recorded in a study of OX40 agonist ivuxolimab in advanced cancers. In the study overall: Ivuxolimab, an agonist antibody against OX40 (CD134), was given to patients. Findings of the study overall: Normalized expansion of T-cell clones was also low for some nonresponders.

Remarks on this clone: The target antigen is unknown.

V lost 1 base to trimming and J lost 9 bases, with 10 bases between them. The CDR3 totals 13 residues. CDR1 and CDR2 from the germline V gene are SGHAT and FQNNGV. The repertoire was sequenced with immunoSEQ multiplex PCR; TCRdb's copy has only in-frame clones and lacks some. The sample holds about 100,000 clones, about 86% seen once. The clonotype was recovered from an adult with an advanced solid tumor such as melanoma, head and neck, liver or kidney cancer. This material consisted of CD4+ or CD8+ T cells sorted from blood, taken in a trial of the OX40 agonist ivuxolimab. The chain employs TRBV11-2 and TRBJ2-1; no definite D call. Here the CDR3 reads CASSLGEWGEQFF. The DNA for the CDR3 is TGTGCCAGCAGCTTAGGGGAATGGGGTGAGCAGTTCTTC.